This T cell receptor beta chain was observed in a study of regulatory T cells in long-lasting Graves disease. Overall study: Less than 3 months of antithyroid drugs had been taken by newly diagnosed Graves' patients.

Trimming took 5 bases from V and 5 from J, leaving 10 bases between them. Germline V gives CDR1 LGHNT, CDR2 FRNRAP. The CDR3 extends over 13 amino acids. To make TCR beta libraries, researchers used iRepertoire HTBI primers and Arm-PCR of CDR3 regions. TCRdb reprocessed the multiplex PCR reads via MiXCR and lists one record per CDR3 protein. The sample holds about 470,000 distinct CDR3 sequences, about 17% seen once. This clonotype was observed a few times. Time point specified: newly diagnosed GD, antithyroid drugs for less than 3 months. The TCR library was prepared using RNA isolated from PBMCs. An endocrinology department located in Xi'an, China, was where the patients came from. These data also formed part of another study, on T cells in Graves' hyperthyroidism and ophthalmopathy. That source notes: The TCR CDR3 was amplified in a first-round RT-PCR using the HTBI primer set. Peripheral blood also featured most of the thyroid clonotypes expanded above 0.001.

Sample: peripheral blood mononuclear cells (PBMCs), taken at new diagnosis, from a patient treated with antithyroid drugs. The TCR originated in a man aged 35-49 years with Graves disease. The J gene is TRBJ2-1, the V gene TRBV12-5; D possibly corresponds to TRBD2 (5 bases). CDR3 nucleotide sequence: TGTGCTAGTGGTCCGAGGACTGACAATGAGCAGTTCTTC. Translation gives CASGPRTDNEQFF.